The T cell receptor beta chain described here comes from a study of tumor-infiltrating lymphocytes in glioblastoma multiforme (TCRdb year 2017). At the level of the whole study: To find out whether intratumoral genomic heterogeneity fosters TIL diversity, the study jointly investigated somatic mutations, TIL diversity and immune response activity. The full study reports these points: Because T cells carry unequal numbers of TCR transcripts, RNA-based TCR sequencing may distort clone frequencies. T cells were not sorted into functional subsets, and such sorting was noted by the authors as a future improvement. Generalizability was limited because only one glioblastoma patient was included in the TCR and somatic mutation analysis.

A remark on this clonotype: Its antigen is not yet known. At one end the junction does not follow the germline gene, possibly because of a read error.

The AllPrep DNA/RNA mini kit was used to purify genomic DNA and total RNA simultaneously from each of the nine to ten tumor samples. Every RNA sample had an OD 260/280 ratio above 1.9 and an RNA integrity number above 6.5. TCRB libraries were built from RNA via three nested multiplex PCR rounds using a modified ARM-PCR protocol with multiple V-beta primers and a C-beta primer. TCRB-specific cDNA was synthesized from roughly 0.5 ug total RNA with ProtoScript II Reverse Transcriptase and a C-beta primer. No unique molecular identifiers were described for the TCRB libraries. In the third PCR, barcodes and adapters were added over about 25 cycles with Deep VentR (exo-) polymerase, after which 250-500 bp bands were gel purified. TCRB libraries were sequenced with 250 bp paired-end reads on an Illumina HiSeq 2500. Concerning the study's data processing: Trimmomatic was used to clean reads, FLASH to merge reads, MiGEC to assign V, D and J segments, and VDJtools to perform the analysis. Repertoire diversity was measured using the Shannon-Wiener diversity index, which was calculated with VDJtools. TCRdb's own reprocessing of the public reads used fastp at Q25 and MiXCR and kept productive beta chains. All rows with the same CDR3 protein become a single entry with the most common DNA and genes. The authors' filters were not applied to this entry. This sample lists over 10,000 distinct CDR3 sequences; over 60% were detected once. The ten largest clones take up over 25% of the sample.

The source is a male donor with glioblastoma. The sequencing sample was made of brain tumor tissue.

The CDR3 protein sequence reads: CASSPRQGPAKDIQYF. The base sequence is TGTGCCAGCAGCCCCCGACAGGGTCCGGCCAAAGACATTCAGTACTTC. Recombination connected TRBV11-3 to TRBJ2-4, and 7 junctional nucleotides match TRBD1. From the cysteine through the phenylalanine, the CDR3 covers 16 amino acids. The kept DNA is CDR3 alone, 48 bases in frame from the first base. CDR1 and CDR2, looked up from the germline V gene, are SGHNT and YENEEA.